This T cell receptor beta chain came from a study of T cell changes during pregnancy in multiple sclerosis. V gave up 0 bases and J gave up 4 bases, with 16 bases separating them. The CDR3 has 16 residues. Looked up from germline, CDR1 is MNHEY and CDR2 is SMNVEV (reference sequence). This clone occurred once. The assay was immunoSEQ multiplex PCR, and TCRdb's table has in-frame clones only and misses some. The table lists 30,000 to 45,000 clones, 80% to 90% of them singletons. The sample was CD4+ T cells from peripheral blood mononuclear cells, taken before pregnancy. The chain combines TRBV27 with TRBJ2-7, with D possibly matching TRBD1 (6 bases). The TCR was taken from a female donor with multiple sclerosis, enrolled in a pregnancy study. The CDR3 DNA sequence: TGTGCCAGCAGTTTATCCCCCCTACGAGGGGGATACGAGCAGTACTTC. It specifies CASSLSPLRGGYEQYF.